Sequencing of this T cell receptor beta chain was carried out in a study of blood T cells in healthy people across ages. Study conclusions and caveats: Donor CMV status, an unknown factor, possibly confounded changes in expanded clonotypes. Across the age range, TCR beta diversity per million T cells fell in a roughly linear way.

Healthy Caucasian individuals from Russia aged 6 to 90 were enrolled as donors. Germline lookup yields CDR1 SGHDT and CDR2 YYEEEE. The CDR3 loop spans 13 amino acids. In regard to this clonotype: Its matching antigen is unknown. In this CDR3 the conserved last residue, phenylalanine or tryptophan, is missing, so a read error is likely.

A J-beta primer mix and a sample-barcoded 5' primer were used in a second PCR of roughly 7 to 12 cycles. From each sample, at least 2.5 million paired-end reads containing CDR3 were obtained. TCRdb independently ran MiXCR on the 5' RACE reads; one entry per CDR3 protein. The table lists around 520,000 distinct CDR3 sequences, about 29% of them singletons. This sample was shared with a second study, whose subject was T cells of mothers and their children.

Specimen: blood. The origin of this receptor is a boy younger than 10 in good health. The rearrangement links TRBV5-6 to TRBJ2-5; 7 bases map to TRBD2. TRBJ2-1 explains the end of the DNA better; the J call may be wrong. The CDR3 DNA is TGTGCCAGCAGCCAGGAAGGGAGGGGTAAGCAGTTCCTC. Translating it yields CASSQEGRGKQFL.